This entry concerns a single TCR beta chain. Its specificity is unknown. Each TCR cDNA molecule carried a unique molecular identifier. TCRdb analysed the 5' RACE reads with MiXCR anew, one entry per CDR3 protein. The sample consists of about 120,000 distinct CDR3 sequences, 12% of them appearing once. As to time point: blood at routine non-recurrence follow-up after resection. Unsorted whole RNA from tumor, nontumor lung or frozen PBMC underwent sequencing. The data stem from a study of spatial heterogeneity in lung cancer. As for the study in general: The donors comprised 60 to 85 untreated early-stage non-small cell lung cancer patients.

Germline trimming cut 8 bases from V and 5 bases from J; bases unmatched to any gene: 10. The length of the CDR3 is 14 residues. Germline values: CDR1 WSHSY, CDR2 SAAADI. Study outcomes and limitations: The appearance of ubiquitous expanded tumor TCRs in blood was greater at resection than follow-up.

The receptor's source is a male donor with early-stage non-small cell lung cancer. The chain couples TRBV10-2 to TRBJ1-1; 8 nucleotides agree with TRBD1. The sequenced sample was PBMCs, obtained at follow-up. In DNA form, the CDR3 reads TGCGCCAGCGGTCGACAGGGGAGGGGGACTGAAGCTTTCTTT. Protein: CASGRQGRGTEAFF.